This TCR beta chain appears in the sequencing data of a study of T cells in Graves' hyperthyroidism and ophthalmopathy. General study points: The majority of expanded thyroid clonotypes above 0.001 also appeared in blood.

Germline V lookup: CDR1 DFQATT, CDR2 SNEGSKA (reference sequence). The length of the CDR3 is 14 residues. With regard to this clonotype: What it recognizes is unknown. This clone may be a read error of a much larger clone one base away.

RNA transcripts yielded amplified TCR beta CDR3 regions. First-round RT-PCR of the TCR CDR3 relied on the HTBI primer set. TCRdb called the multiplex PCR reads again in MiXCR, with one record for every CDR3 protein. The sample holds 40,000 to 55,000 distinct CDR3 sequences; 45% to 50% are singletons and the top ten take roughly 32%. The chain uses TRBV20-1 and TRBJ2-7, with 15 bases identical to TRBD2. The receptor's source is a woman aged 45-65 years with Graves' hyperthyroidism. The sequencing input was peripheral blood or thyroid tissue (not recorded which). Here the CDR3 reads CGAGTSGRSYEQYF. The CDR3 DNA follows: TGCGGTGCGGGGACTAGCGGGAGGTCCTACGAGCAGTACTTC.